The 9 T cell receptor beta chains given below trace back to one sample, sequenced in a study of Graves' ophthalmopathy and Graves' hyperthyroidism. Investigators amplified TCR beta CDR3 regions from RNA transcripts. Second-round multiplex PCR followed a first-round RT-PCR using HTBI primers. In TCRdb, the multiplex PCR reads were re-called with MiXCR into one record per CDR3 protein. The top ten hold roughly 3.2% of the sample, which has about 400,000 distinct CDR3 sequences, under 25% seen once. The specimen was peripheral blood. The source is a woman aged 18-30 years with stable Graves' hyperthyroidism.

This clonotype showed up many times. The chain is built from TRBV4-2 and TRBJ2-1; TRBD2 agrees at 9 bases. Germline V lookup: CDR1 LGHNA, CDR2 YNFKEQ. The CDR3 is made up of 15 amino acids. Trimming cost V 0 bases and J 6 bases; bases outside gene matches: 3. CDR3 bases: TGTGCCAGCAGCCAAGATGCGGGAGGGCCCAATGAGCAGTTCTTC. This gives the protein CASSQDAGGPNEQFF.

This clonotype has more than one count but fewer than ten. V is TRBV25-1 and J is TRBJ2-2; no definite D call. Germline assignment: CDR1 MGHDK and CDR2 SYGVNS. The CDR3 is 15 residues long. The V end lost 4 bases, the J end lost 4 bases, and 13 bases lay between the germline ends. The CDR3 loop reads CASSARSGRTGELFF. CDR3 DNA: TGTGCCAGCAGTGCCCGGAGTGGGCGCACCGGGGAGCTGTTTTTT. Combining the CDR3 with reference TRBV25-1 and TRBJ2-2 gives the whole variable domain EADIYQTPRYLVIGTGKKITLECSQTMGHDKMYWYQQDPGMELHLIHYSYGVNSTEKGDLSSESTVSRIRTEHFPLTLESARPSHTSQYLCASSARSGRTGELFFGEGSRLTVL.

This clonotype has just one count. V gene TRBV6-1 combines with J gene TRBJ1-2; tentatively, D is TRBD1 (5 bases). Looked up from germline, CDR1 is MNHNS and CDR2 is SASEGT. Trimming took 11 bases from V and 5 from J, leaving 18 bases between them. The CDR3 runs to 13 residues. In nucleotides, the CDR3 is TGTGCCTCGCGACTACCGGGGGAGTATGGCTACACCTTC. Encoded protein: CASRLPGEYGYTF.

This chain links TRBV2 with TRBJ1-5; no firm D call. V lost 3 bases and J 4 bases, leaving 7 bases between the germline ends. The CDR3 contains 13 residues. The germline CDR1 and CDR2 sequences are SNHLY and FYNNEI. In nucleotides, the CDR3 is TGTGCCAGCAGTGAGAGGGAGAATCAGCCCCAGCATTTT. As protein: CASSERENQPQHF.

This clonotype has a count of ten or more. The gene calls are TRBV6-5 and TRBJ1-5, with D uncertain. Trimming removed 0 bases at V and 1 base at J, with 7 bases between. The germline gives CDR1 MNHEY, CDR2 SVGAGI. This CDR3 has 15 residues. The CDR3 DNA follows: TGTGCCAGCAGTTACTCATGGGGAAGCAATCAGCCCCAGCATTTT. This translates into CASSYSWGSNQPQHF.

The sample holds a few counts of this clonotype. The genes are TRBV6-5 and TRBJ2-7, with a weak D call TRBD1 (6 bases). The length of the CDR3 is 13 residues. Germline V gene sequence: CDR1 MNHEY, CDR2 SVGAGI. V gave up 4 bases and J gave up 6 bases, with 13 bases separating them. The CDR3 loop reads CASSSATGSEQYF. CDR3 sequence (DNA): TGTGCCAGCAGTTCCGCGACAGGAAGCGAGCAGTACTTC.

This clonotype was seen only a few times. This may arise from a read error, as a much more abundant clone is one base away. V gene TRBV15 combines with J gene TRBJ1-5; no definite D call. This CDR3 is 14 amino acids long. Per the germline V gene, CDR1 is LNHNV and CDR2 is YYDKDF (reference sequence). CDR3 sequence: CATSRDRSNQLQHF. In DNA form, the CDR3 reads TGTGCCACCAGCAGAGACAGGAGCAATCAGCTCCAGCATTTT.

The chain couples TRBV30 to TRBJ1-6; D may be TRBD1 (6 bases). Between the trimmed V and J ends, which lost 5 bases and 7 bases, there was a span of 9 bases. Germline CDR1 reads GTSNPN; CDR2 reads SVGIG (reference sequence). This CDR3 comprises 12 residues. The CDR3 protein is CAWYRVNSPLHF. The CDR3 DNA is TGTGCCTGGTACAGGGTGAATTCACCCCTCCACTTT.

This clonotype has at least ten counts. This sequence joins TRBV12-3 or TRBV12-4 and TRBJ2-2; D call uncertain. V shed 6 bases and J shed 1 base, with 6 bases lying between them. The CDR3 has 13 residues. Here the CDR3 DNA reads TGTGCCAGCAGGCCAGGGAACACCGGGGAGCTGTTTTTT. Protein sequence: CASRPGNTGELFF.